This T cell receptor (beta chain) emerged from a study of identical twins. Study results and limitations: For out-of-frame beta sequences, excess twin sharing was weaker.

The cDNA had a unique molecular identifier and a template-switch universal primer site. Each CDR3 protein is one row after TCRdb ran MiXCR on the 5' RACE reads. The sample has 690,000 or so distinct CDR3 sequences, around 8.3% seen once. Regarding this clonotype: The antigen remains undetermined.

J was trimmed by 2 bases and V by 2 bases; bases with no gene match: 9. The CDR3 spans 17 residues. From germline, CDR1 is SGHTA and CDR2 FQGNSA. Healthy Caucasians, and only they, were the donors. This sample also belongs to another study, concerning yellow fever vaccine responses in identical twins. From that second work: Reportedly, twins showed a vaccine T cell response that looked partly convergent and partly personalized.

The sequence came from a young woman in good health. The chain joins TRBV7-2 to TRBJ2-7; 10 bases map to TRBD2. What was sequenced was PBMCs. The CDR3 is CASSLPWTSGLTYEQYF. In DNA form, the CDR3 reads TGTGCCAGCAGCTTACCCTGGACTAGCGGACTGACCTACGAGCAGTACTTC.